Each of the 13 T cell receptor beta chains below was sequenced from the same sample in a study of yellow fever vaccine responses in identical twins. Each CDR3 protein gets one entry after TCRdb re-called the RT-PCR reads with MiXCR. The table records approximately 20,000 distinct CDR3 sequences, approximately 70% of them present only once. This material consisted of T cells from blood (PBMCs), unsorted or a sorted subset (not recorded which), taken before or after yellow fever vaccination (not recorded which). Receptors were obtained from a woman between 18 and 29 years old who received the yellow fever vaccine.

This clonotype showed up just once. CDR3 residues: CASSPFLLTGMDTEAFF. The CDR3 DNA follows: TGTGCCAGCAGTCCTTTCTTATTGACAGGGATGGACACTGAAGCTTTCTTT. The chain joins TRBV6-1 to TRBJ1-1; 7 nucleotides align to TRBD1. The CDR3 spans 17 residues. Germline V gene lookup returns CDR1 MNHNS and CDR2 SASEGT. The J segment lost 3 bases and the V segment lost 5 bases, leaving 15 bases of the junction unmatched.

The chain employs TRBV28 and TRBJ1-2; D call uncertain. CDR1 is MDHEN and CDR2 is SYDVKM in the germline V gene. Trimming cost V 5 bases and J 5 bases, with 15 bases left between them. The CDR3 totals 14 residues. CDR3 sequence: CASSPGGSSYGYTF. CDR3 DNA sequence: TGTGCCAGCAGTCCCGGTGGCAGCTCGTATGGCTACACCTTC.

The V gene is TRBV10-3, the J gene TRBJ1-1; D ambiguous. Per the germline V gene, CDR1 is ENHRY and CDR2 is SYGVKD. V was clipped by 0 bases and J by 8 bases, with 13 bases between them. The CDR3 is made up of 14 amino acids. CDR3 nucleotides: TGTGCCATCAGTGAGTCGGGAGGTTGGGTCGAAGCTTTCTTT. This gives the protein CAISESGGWVEAFF.

This clonotype was seen a few times. The chain uses TRBV7-9 and TRBJ2-7; no reliable D call. The CDR3 length is 16 residues. Germline assignment: CDR1 SEHNR and CDR2 FQNEAQ (reference sequence). V lost 3 bases, J lost 3 bases, and 18 bases lay in between. The CDR3 sequence is CASSFPSPVNDYEQYF. The DNA of the CDR3 is TGTGCCAGCAGCTTCCCATCCCCGGTCAATGACTACGAGCAGTACTTC.

The chain joins TRBV29-1 to TRBJ2-7, with a tentative D call TRBD2 (6 bases). Germline V lookup: CDR1 SQVTM, CDR2 ANQGSEA. Trimming cost V 1 base and J 2 bases, with 9 bases left between them. The length of the CDR3 is 13 residues. The CDR3 DNA is TGCAGCGTTGAAGCGGGAGTGCCCTACGAGCAGTACTTC. This codes for CSVEAGVPYEQYF.

The V gene is TRBV20-1, the J gene TRBJ1-2; tentatively, D is TRBD1 (5 bases). This CDR3 comprises 15 residues. The V end was cut by 3 bases, the J end by 6 bases, with 20 bases between. Germline V gives CDR1 DFQATT, CDR2 SNEGSKA (reference sequence). This CDR3 reads CSASVPRTRGNGYTF. CDR3 in DNA: TGCAGTGCTAGTGTACCGAGGACCCGGGGGAATGGCTACACCTTC.

The genes are TRBV14 and TRBJ1-1, with D perhaps matching TRBD1 (5 bases). The V and J ends lost 3 bases and 2 bases respectively, with 13 bases between them. The CDR3 covers 15 residues. Germline-derived CDR1 and CDR2 are SGHDN and FVKESK. This chain's CDR3 is CASSQTSGYNTEAFF. The CDR3 DNA sequence: TGTGCCAGCAGCCAGACCTCAGGGTACAACACTGAAGCTTTCTTT.

This sequence joins TRBV27 and TRBJ2-3, with D tentatively TRBD2 (6 bases). With 5 bases removed from V and 2 bases from J, the gap between germline ends came to 14 bases. Germline CDR1 MNHEY, CDR2 SMNVEV (reference sequence). The CDR3 covers 15 residues. In DNA, the CDR3 is TGTGCCAGCAGTCTTGGGACTCCCCCCACAGATACGCAGTATTTT. Protein sequence: CASSLGTPPTDTQYF.

As for this clonotype: Relative to the germline gene, one junction end is altered; a read error may explain this. The chain joins TRBV2 to TRBJ2-5, with TRBD2 as a possible D gene (6 bases). The CDR3 length is 13 residues. Germline V CDR1 and CDR2: SNHLY, FYNNEI. The CDR3 DNA reads as TGTGCCAGCATTGAACTAGCTGAAGAGACCCAGTACTTC. Its translation is CASIELAEETQYF.

The chain recombines TRBV18 with TRBJ2-4; 10 nucleotides align to TRBD2. V dropped 3 bases and J dropped 4; count of bases not matched to a gene: 6. Per the germline V gene, CDR1 is KGHSH and CDR2 is LQKENI. CDR3 length: 16 residues. CDR3: CASSPSSGRLKNIQYF. The CDR3 DNA is TGTGCCAGCTCACCTTCTAGCGGGAGATTAAAAAACATTCAGTACTTC.

In DNA form, the CDR3 reads TGTGCCAGCATAAGGGGGAGCTCCTACAATGAGCAGTTCTTC. This encodes CASIRGSSYNEQFF. The V and J genes are TRBV12-3 or TRBV12-4 and TRBJ2-1; TRBD1 might be the D (6 bases). V was trimmed by 7 bases and J by 0 bases, leaving 10 bases between them. CDR3 length equals 14 residues.

The chain links TRBV18 to TRBJ2-4, with 8 bases identical to TRBD2. The germline CDR1 and CDR2 sequences are KGHSH and LQKENI. The V and J ends lost 6 bases and 7 bases, in that order; junction bases with no gene match: 11. The CDR3 loop spans 15 amino acids. Here the CDR3 DNA reads TGTGCCAGCTCTCCAGGTGTCCAGCGGGAGAACATTCAGTACTTC. This codes for CASSPGVQRENIQYF.

The genes are TRBV15 and TRBJ2-7; D is uncertain. CDR1 and CDR2 (germline): LNHNV, YYDKDF (reference sequence). V gave up 1 base and J gave up 3 bases, with 7 bases separating them. This CDR3 comprises 13 residues. The CDR3 nucleotides read TGTGCCACCAGCAGAGTGGACGGCTACGAGCAGTACTTC. Protein product: CATSRVDGYEQYF.